The T cell receptor beta chain under discussion was sequenced for a study of Ad26.COV2.S vaccination and SARS-CoV-2 variants. TCRdb keeps only in-frame clones here, not all; method: immunoSEQ multiplex PCR. The sample has 350,000 to 400,000 clones, approximately 89% seen once. To note about this clone: Antigen specificity is unknown.

Germline loops: CDR1 GTSNPN, CDR2 SVGIG (reference sequence). This CDR3 comprises 16 residues. Trimming cost V 0 bases and J 0 bases; bases outside gene matches: 6. Overall study results and limits: Researchers cautioned that TCR breadth and depth analyses may have underestimated total T cell responses.

The sample's treatment: roughly 19 received Ad26.COV2.S at low or high dose, single or two shots; five or six received placebo; per-sample allocation not given. Day 63 following the first vaccine or placebo injection was when the samples were taken. This clonotype was obtained from a person aged 18-65 years who received the Ad26.COV2.S COVID-19 vaccine or a placebo. J is TRBJ2-3 and V is TRBV30; 7 bases align to TRBD2. This sample comprised peripheral blood, obtained in a trial of Ad26.COV2.S vaccine versus placebo. The CDR3 loop is CAWSVLFSGSTDTQYF. For the CDR3, the DNA is TGTGCCTGGAGTGTACTCTTTAGCGGGAGCACAGATACGCAGTATTTT. Looking up the rest from reference TRBV30 and TRBJ2-3 gives the full variable domain: SQTIHQWPATLVQPVGSPLSLECTVEGTSNPNLYWYRQAAGRGLQLLFYSVGIGQISSEVPQNLSASRPQDRQFILSSKKLLLSDSGFYLCAWSVLFSGSTDTQYFGPGTRLTVL.